These 17 T cell receptor beta chains share one sample of origin, sequenced in a study of cytomegalovirus exposure and HLA in healthy donors (TCRdb year 2017). Library prep was done by the immunoSEQ multiplex PCR assay. The source is immuneACCESS, and TCRdb retained only in-frame sequences with V and J called. Part of the clones is not carried over; for the studies checked, unresolved V genes explain less than half of this, and the remainder is unexplained. The sample table contains fewer than 60,000 clones; only one count was recorded for approximately 93% of them. Jointly, the top ten make up under 2% of the sample. Specimen: PBMCs. Every receptor here comes from a woman aged 18-29 years in good health and CMV-seropositive.

The chain combines TRBV19 with TRBJ1-5, with a tentative D call TRBD1 (6 bases). This CDR3 is 15 amino acids long. Germline values: CDR1 LNHDA, CDR2 SQIVND (reference sequence). Trimming cost V 1 base and J 11 bases, with 18 bases left between them. The CDR3 bases are TGTGCCAGTAGTATAGGGGGGGGCTCTTGGCCGGCCCAGCATTTT. Translated: CASSIGGGSWPAQHF.

The chain carries TRBV5-1 and TRBJ1-2; D call uncertain. This CDR3 comprises 15 residues. CDR1 and CDR2 from the germline V gene are SGHRS and YFSETQ. V was clipped by 0 bases and J by 8 bases, with 17 bases between them. CDR3 sequence reads: CASSLGPGIGFGYTF. CDR3 DNA sequence: TGCGCCAGCAGCTTGGGGCCGGGAATCGGATTCGGCTACACCTTC. Full variable domain (rest looked up from reference TRBV5-1 and TRBJ1-2): KAGVTQTPRYLIKTRGQQVTLSCSPISGHRSVSWYQQTPGQGLQFLFEYFSETQRNKGNFPGRFSGRQFSNSRSEMNVSTLELGDSALYLCASSLGPGIGFGYTFGSGTRLTVV.

V is TRBV5-5 and J is TRBJ2-4, with 7 bases that match TRBD2. Trimming cost V 0 bases and J 8 bases; bases outside gene matches: 11. The CDR3 length is 16 residues. Germline values: CDR1 SGHKS, CDR2 YYEKEE (reference sequence). Here the CDR3 DNA reads TGTGCCAGCAGCTTGGAATCGGGACCCCGGGGGGACATTCAGTACTTC. Protein: CASSLESGPRGDIQYF.

V gene TRBV6-5 combines with J gene TRBJ1-2; 9 positions agree with TRBD1. In germline, CDR1 is MNHEY, CDR2 SVGAGI. After removal of 6 bases from V and 1 base from J, the junction contained 6 bases not matched to a gene. This CDR3 spans 15 amino acids. Here the CDR3 reads CASSSDRGFNYGYTF. The CDR3 DNA reads TGTGCCAGCAGCAGCGACAGGGGGTTTAACTATGGCTACACCTTC.

The chain recombines TRBV10-3 with TRBJ1-2; D gene ambiguous. The CDR3 has 12 residues. Trimming cost V 4 bases and J 3 bases, with 6 bases left between them. Per germline, CDR1 ENHRY and CDR2 SYGVKD. CDR3 loop: CAISATDYGYTF. The CDR3 DNA reads as TGTGCCATCAGTGCTACGGACTATGGCTACACCTTC.

J is TRBJ2-7 and V is TRBV5-4; 8 bases are a match to TRBD2. CDR1 is SGHNT and CDR2 is YYREEE in the germline V gene (reference sequence). This CDR3 is built from 13 residues. The J segment lost 5 bases and the V segment lost 4 bases, leaving 5 bases of the junction unmatched. CDR3 loop: CASSPGGGNEQYF. The CDR3 DNA reads as TGTGCCAGCAGCCCGGGGGGGGGCAACGAGCAGTACTTC.

The rearrangement links TRBV4-3 to TRBJ1-2, with D hard to call. CDR1 LGHNA and CDR2 YSLEER come from the germline V gene. V dropped 0 bases and J dropped 4 bases, with 18 bases sitting between them. This CDR3 contains 17 residues. CDR3 nucleotides: TGCGCCAGCAGCCAAGACCGAGCGTTATCTTTCCCCTATGGCTACACCTTC. This codes for CASSQDRALSFPYGYTF.

The chain joins TRBV6-5 to TRBJ2-7; 12 nucleotides match TRBD1. The CDR3 has 15 residues. The germline gives CDR1 MNHEY, CDR2 SVGAGI. V shed 7 bases and J 3 bases; nucleotides not matched to a gene: 7. The CDR3 protein is CASKGTGGKGYEQYF. CDR3 in DNA: TGTGCCAGCAAGGGGACAGGGGGCAAGGGCTACGAGCAGTACTTC.

The count of this clone is one. The chain uses TRBV5-6 and TRBJ1-1; 11 bases line up with TRBD1. V shed 3 bases and J 5 bases; nucleotides not matched to a gene: 6. Germline V gives CDR1 SGHDT, CDR2 YYEEEE. This CDR3 has 15 amino acids. CDR3 DNA: TGTGCCAGCAGCTGGAGACGGGACAGGGGGACTGAAGCTTTCTTT. It specifies CASSWRRDRGTEAFF. Variable domain in full (rest from reference TRBV5-6 and TRBJ1-1): DAGVTQSPTHLIKTRGQQVTLRCSPKSGHDTVSWYQQALGQGPQFIFQYYEEEERQRGNFPDRFSGHQFPNYSSELNVNALLLGDSALYLCASSWRRDRGTEAFFGQGTRLTVV.

The chain joins TRBV7-2 to TRBJ2-1; 9 bases are a match to TRBD1. The CDR3 extends over 15 amino acids. Germline assignment: CDR1 SGHTA and CDR2 FQGNSA. Trimming cost V 5 bases and J 5 bases; bases outside gene matches: 7. The CDR3 loop is CASSPGGTGNNEQFF. The CDR3 coding sequence is TGTGCCAGCAGCCCCGGGGGGACAGGGAACAATGAGCAGTTCTTC.

V usage is TRBV7-6 and J usage is TRBJ2-5, with 11 bases aligning to TRBD1. CDR3 length: 18 amino acids. The germline V gene encodes CDR1 SGHVS and CDR2 FNYEAQ. V shed 5 bases, J shed 4 bases, and the junction held 15 bases outside the gene matches. The CDR3 DNA follows: TGTGCCAGCAGCCCAGGAGGACAGGGGGCTCTGGGGGGAGAGACCCAGTACTTC. It specifies CASSPGGQGALGGETQYF.

The gene calls are TRBV5-4 and TRBJ2-3; possibly TRBD1 for D (6 bases). The germline V and J ends were trimmed by 1 base and 1 base, with 10 bases remaining between them. The CDR3 is made up of 15 amino acids. Germline V gene lookup returns CDR1 SGHNT and CDR2 YYREEE (reference sequence). The CDR3 DNA reads TGTGCCAGCAGCTTGATGACAGGAGGCACAGATACGCAGTATTTT. Encoded protein: CASSLMTGGTDTQYF.

The chain carries TRBV7-8 and TRBJ2-1; a possible D gene is TRBD2 (6 bases). The V end was cut by 5 bases, the J end by 5 bases, with 22 bases between. The CDR3 extends over 17 amino acids. CDR1 and CDR2 from the germline V gene are SGHVS and FQNEAQ. The DNA of the CDR3 is TGTGCCAGCAGCCTTAATGGAGGGGCCGTGACCAACAATGAGCAGTTCTTC. Protein: CASSLNGGAVTNNEQFF.

The V call is TRBV2, the J call TRBJ2-5; 11 positions match TRBD2. This CDR3 comprises 16 residues. The germline CDR1 and CDR2 sequences are SNHLY and FYNNEI. Losses at the gene ends were 10 bases for V and 1 base for J; bases not matched to a gene: 11. The CDR3 sequence is CATEQGLAGGQETQYF. DNA for the CDR3: TGTGCCACCGAGCAGGGTCTAGCGGGGGGCCAAGAGACCCAGTACTTC.

V usage is TRBV14 and J usage is TRBJ1-6; D is unresolved. The CDR3 runs to 13 residues. Germline loops: CDR1 SGHDN, CDR2 FVKESK. Deletions cut 1 base from V and 7 bases from J, with 5 bases between. In DNA, the CDR3 is TGTGCCAGCAGCCAAGCTCAGAATTCACCCCTCCACTTT. It specifies CASSQAQNSPLHF.

This clone occurred a few times. The chain carries TRBV2 and TRBJ1-5; perhaps TRBD1 as D (5 bases). The germline V and J ends were trimmed by 5 bases and 6 bases, with 8 bases remaining between them. CDR1 is SNHLY, CDR2 FYNNEI, per germline. This CDR3 region has 12 residues. The CDR3 reads CASSPTGQPQHF. The CDR3 DNA reads as TGTGCCAGCAGTCCTACAGGTCAGCCCCAGCATTTT.

This clone was counted only a few times. The gene calls are TRBV28 and TRBJ1-2; 10 nucleotides align to TRBD1. Germline V gene sequence: CDR1 MDHEN, CDR2 SYDVKM. CDR3 length: 14 residues. Trimming removed 8 bases from V and 2 bases from J; junction bases left unmatched: 5. Here the CDR3 reads CASFRGQGNYGYTF. The CDR3 coding sequence is TGTGCCAGCTTTAGGGGACAGGGGAACTATGGCTACACCTTC.